Included here is one T cell receptor (beta chain) sequence, with context. The data were produced by immunoSEQ multiplex PCR, yet TCRdb's version contains in-frame clones alone and is incomplete. The table shows about 260,000 clones, with 80% to 90% occurring only once. The data derive from a study of blood T cell repertoires in COVID-19. This CDR3 comprises 17 residues. Trimming took 2 bases from V and 5 from J; bases not matched to a gene: 12. Germline CDR1 and CDR2: MNHEY and SMNVEV (reference sequence). The V gene is TRBV27, the J gene TRBJ1-5, with 7 bases lining up with TRBD1. Specimen: peripheral blood. The receptor was derived from a woman in her 70s with COVID-19, enrolled during active disease. Here the CDR3 DNA reads TGTGCCAGCAGTTTACAGCGACAGGGCATGTACCATCAGCCCCAGCATTTT. It specifies CASSLQRQGMYHQPQHF.